A single sample is the source of the 5 T cell receptor beta chains below, sequenced in a study of vaccination and CD4 T cells after COVID-19. Antigens for these TCRs are unknown. The treatment: approximately nine-day PBMC culture with coronavirus spike peptide pools or control peptides (ViraFEST assay). An Oncomine TCR Beta short-read assay was used to sequence the DNA from cultured CD4+ T cells. TCRdb re-called the PCR reads with MiXCR, one entry per CDR3 protein. The sample records roughly 12,000 distinct CDR3 sequences, around 45% being singletons. Sequences were derived from cultured CD4+ T cells from blood, sampled after SARS-CoV-2 vaccination. The receptors derive from a human donor with COVID-19.

This chain links TRBV15 with TRBJ2-2, with 11 bases matching TRBD1. The CDR3 consists of 16 residues. V lost 3 bases and J lost 6; bases outside the gene matches: 6. Germline assignment: CDR1 LNHNV and CDR2 YYDKDF (reference sequence). The CDR3, as DNA: TGTGCCACCAGCAGTCGGACAGGGGGCTCCCCCGGGGAGCTGTTTTTT. It translates to CATSSRTGGSPGELFF.

The V and J genes are TRBV4-3 and TRBJ1-2; D unclear. The V end lost 0 bases, the J end lost 4 bases, and 18 bases lay between the germline ends. CDR3 length: 17 amino acids. From germline, CDR1 is LGHNA and CDR2 YSLEER. The CDR3 bases are TGCGCCAGCAGCCAAGATGGCGGGGTTGGCACGGCCTATGGCTACACCTTC. It specifies CASSQDGGVGTAYGYTF.

This chain connects TRBV11-2 to TRBJ2-2, with a weak D call TRBD1 (5 bases). This CDR3 is 15 amino acids long. V lost 3 bases and J lost 0, with 8 bases in between. Germline assignment: CDR1 SGHAT and CDR2 FQNNGV. In DNA form, the CDR3 reads TGTGCCAGCAGCTTTACGGACACGAACACCGGGGAGCTGTTTTTT. Protein product: CASSFTDTNTGELFF.

The rearrangement links TRBV28 to TRBJ1-6, with D possibly being TRBD1 (5 bases). Germline CDR1 and CDR2: MDHEN and SYDVKM. The CDR3 is 15 amino acids. Trimming pared 3 bases from V and 6 bases from J, leaving 12 bases between. The CDR3 sequence: CASSLVVGGNSPLHF. CDR3 nucleotide sequence: TGTGCCAGCAGTTTGGTCGTGGGGGGTAATTCACCCCTCCACTTT.

CDR3 bases: TGTGCCAGCAGGCCGCAGGGGGCGGCTGAAGCTTTCTTT. This gives the protein CASRPQGAAEAFF. The chain joins TRBV11-2 to TRBJ1-1; 8 positions agree with TRBD1. This CDR3 is 13 amino acids long. CDR1 SGHAT and CDR2 FQNNGV come from the germline V gene. V trimming: 6 bases; J trimming: 6 bases; junction bases outside the gene matches: 6.